This T cell receptor (beta chain) derives from a study of CD8+ T cells in alopecia areata. Study-wide results and limits: Scalp specimens additionally yield sequences from normal skin's resident alphabeta T cells. There were many expanded lesional clones persisting in scalp and blood during tofacitinib.

This clone has a handful of counts. Its antigen is still unknown. Treatment denoted: oral pan-JAK inhibitor, 5-10 mg twice daily. Researchers took lesional scalp punch biopsies and peripheral blood from people who were alopecia areata patients. Once RNA had been extracted, it was reverse transcribed into cDNA to act as the sequencing template. The protocol was immunoSEQ multiplex PCR, while the TCRdb copy is restricted to in-frame clones and leaves out a portion. The repertoire holds 150,000 to 200,000 clones, with approximately 50% as singletons. The CDR3 runs to 12 residues. Trimming took 5 bases from V and 2 from J, leaving 7 bases between them. Germline V gene lookup returns CDR1 SEHNR and CDR2 FQNEAQ (reference sequence).

This sequence originates from a human donor with alopecia areata. The sequences come from CD8+ T cells sorted from blood, collected between weeks 51 and 54, from a patient treated with tofacitinib. V is TRBV7-9 and J is TRBJ2-7, with D uncertain. CDR3 bases: TGTGCCAGCAGCCGAGACGCCTACGAGCAGTACTTC. Protein: CASSRDAYEQYF. Using reference TRBV7-9 and TRBJ2-7 for the parts outside the CDR3, the full variable domain is DTGVSQNPRHKITKRGQNVTFRCDPISEHNRLYWYRQTLGQGPEFLTYFQNEAQLEKSRLLSDRFSAERPKGSFSTLEIQRTEQGDSAMYLCASSRDAYEQYFGPGTRLTVT.